What follows are 21 T cell receptor beta chains derived from one specimen sequenced in a study of PD-1 blockade in classical Hodgkin lymphoma. Profiled with immunoSEQ multiplex PCR; TCRdb holds only in-frame clones, not every one. The sample shows approximately 13,000 clones, 65% to 85% of them seen only once. No patient escaped relapse after autologous stem cell transplantation, and brentuximab vedotin exposure varied. Sample: peripheral blood mononuclear cells (PBMCs), taken at baseline. These TCRs come from a human donor with classical Hodgkin lymphoma.

Here the CDR3 reads CARKGSGNTIYF. The CDR3 coding sequence is TGTGCCAGGAAGGGCTCTGGAAACACCATATATTTT. The rearrangement uses TRBV2 and TRBJ1-3; no definite D call. V gave up 9 bases and J gave up 0 bases, with 6 bases separating them. In germline, CDR1 is SNHLY, CDR2 FYNNEI. The CDR3 runs to 12 residues.

This chain's CDR3 is CASSLSLWAGQAGELFF. DNA for the CDR3: TGTGCCAGCAGTTTATCATTGTGGGCAGGGCAGGCCGGGGAGCTGTTTTTT. This sequence joins TRBV27 and TRBJ2-2; a weak D match, TRBD1 (5 bases). The V end lost 0 bases, the J end lost 6 bases, and 17 bases lay between the germline ends. Germline V gives CDR1 MNHEY, CDR2 SMNVEV (reference sequence). The CDR3 loop spans 17 amino acids.

This chain links TRBV11-3 with TRBJ1-1; the D is unclear. The CDR3 consists of 14 residues. V shed 5 bases and J shed 0 bases, with 10 bases lying between them. Germline V gene lookup returns CDR1 SGHNT and CDR2 YENEEA. The CDR3 DNA is TGTGCCAGCAGCCGTACAGACTTGAACACTGAAGCTTTCTTT. Its protein product is CASSRTDLNTEAFF.

The chain joins TRBV5-1 to TRBJ2-1; the D is unclear. The CDR3 spans 12 residues. Germline V gene sequence: CDR1 SGHRS, CDR2 YFSETQ. V dropped 0 bases and J dropped 7 bases, with 5 bases sitting between them. The DNA for the CDR3 is TGCGCCAGCAGCTTGGAGGGAAATGAGCAGTTCTTC. Encoded protein: CASSLEGNEQFF.

V and J are TRBV5-5 and TRBJ1-5, with TRBD1 as a possible D gene (5 bases). V lost 0 bases, J lost 3 bases, and 10 bases lay in between. CDR1 is SGHKS and CDR2 is YYEKEE in the germline V gene (reference sequence). The CDR3 has 15 residues. In DNA, the CDR3 is TGTGCCAGCAGCTTGGCCATGGGGGACAATCAGCCCCAGCATTTT. Translating it yields CASSLAMGDNQPQHF. Filled out from reference TRBV5-5 and TRBJ1-5, the complete variable domain reads DAGVTQSPTHLIKTRGQQVTLRCSPISGHKSVSWYQQVLGQGPQFIFQYYEKEERGRGNFPDRFSARQFPNYSSELNVNALLLGDSALYLCASSLAMGDNQPQHFGDGTRLSIL.

The rearrangement uses TRBV5-5 and TRBJ1-6; the D is unclear. Looked up from germline, CDR1 is SGHKS and CDR2 is YYEKEE (reference sequence). The CDR3 consists of 16 residues. Trimming pared 3 bases from V and 10 bases from J, leaving 20 bases between. The CDR3 DNA reads as TGTGCCAGCAGCTCAAAAAGGGCCAGCGCCGAGTCACCCCTCCACTTT. Protein: CASSSKRASAESPLHF.

The chain recombines TRBV10-3 with TRBJ1-4, with 9 bases lining up with TRBD1. This CDR3 is built from 14 residues. Germline values: CDR1 ENHRY, CDR2 SYGVKD. Germline trimming cut 6 bases from V and 5 bases from J; bases unmatched to any gene: 4. This CDR3 reads CAIRGDRANEKLFF. In DNA form, the CDR3 reads TGTGCCATCAGGGGGGACAGGGCCAATGAAAAACTGTTTTTT.

This clone was recorded a few times. The chain links TRBV28 to TRBJ2-7, with a weak D call TRBD2 (6 bases). Germline assignment: CDR1 MDHEN and CDR2 SYDVKM. The CDR3 is made up of 16 amino acids. Trimming took 3 bases from V and 3 from J, leaving 18 bases between them. The CDR3 protein is CASSLGSLAAIYEQYF. The CDR3 nucleotides read TGTGCCAGCAGTTTGGGTTCTTTAGCGGCAATCTACGAGCAGTACTTC.

This clone has a handful of counts. The chain joins TRBV6-6 to TRBJ2-7; D call uncertain. Germline V gene sequence: CDR1 MNHNY, CDR2 SVGAGI (reference sequence). Trimming pared 2 bases from V and 3 bases from J, leaving 2 bases between. The CDR3 length is 11 residues. The CDR3 region has the DNA TGTGCCAGCAGTTACGACTACGAGCAGTACTTC. Its translation is CASSYDYEQYF.

V gene TRBV27 combines with J gene TRBJ2-7; D is undetermined. This CDR3 has 14 residues. Trimming took 1 base from V and 6 from J, leaving 13 bases between them. CDR1 and CDR2 from the germline V gene are MNHEY and SMNVEV (reference sequence). The CDR3 DNA sequence: TGTGCCAGCAGTTTATGGGTCGACGGGCGCGAGCAGTACTTC. Residues: CASSLWVDGREQYF.

This rearrangement joins TRBV2 to TRBJ2-1; 7 bases are a match to TRBD2. The ends lost 7 bases at V and 0 bases at J; junction bases unmatched: 6. The CDR3 contains 15 residues. The V gene's germline CDR1 is SNHLY and CDR2 FYNNEI. In DNA form, the CDR3 reads TGTGCCAGCAAACGGGAGGCGAGCTCCTACAATGAGCAGTTCTTC. Its protein product is CASKREASSYNEQFF.

V usage is TRBV6-1 and J usage is TRBJ1-4; TRBD1 matches 9 bases. The V gene's germline CDR1 is MNHNS and CDR2 SASEGT. The ends lost 4 bases at V and 8 bases at J; junction bases unmatched: 5. The CDR3 consists of 14 residues. The CDR3 coding sequence is TGTGCCAGCAGTGGCGGGACAGGGAAGGAAAAACTGTTTTTT. Translation: CASSGGTGKEKLFF.

The rearrangement uses TRBV15 and TRBJ1-5; D is uncertain. CDR1 LNHNV and CDR2 YYDKDF come from the germline V gene (reference sequence). The length of the CDR3 is 14 residues. The V end was cut by 0 bases, the J end by 7 bases, with 10 bases between. The CDR3, as DNA: TGTGCCACCAGCAGAGATCTCGGCCAGCAGCCCCAGCATTTT. Its translation is CATSRDLGQQPQHF.

J is TRBJ1-6 and V is TRBV7-2, with a weak D call TRBD1 (6 bases). Deletions cut 0 bases from V and 9 bases from J, with 15 bases between. This CDR3 region has 16 residues. The germline gives CDR1 SGHTA, CDR2 FQGNSA. CDR3 nucleotide sequence: TGTGCCAGCAGCTTAGCGCGGGGCAGGGGAAGTTCACCCCTCCACTTT. It translates to CASSLARGRGSSPLHF.

The V and J genes are TRBV6-5 and TRBJ2-3; D ambiguous. The CDR3 covers 15 residues. Germline V gives CDR1 MNHEY, CDR2 SVGAGI. Trimming left V 3 bases short and J 0 bases short, with 10 bases between. CDR3 in amino acids: CASSYGGSSTDTQYF. The DNA of the CDR3 is TGTGCCAGCAGTTATGGCGGATCTAGCACAGATACGCAGTATTTT.

V usage is TRBV10-2 and J usage is TRBJ2-7; TRBD1 matches at 7 bases. Germline-derived CDR1 and CDR2 are WSHSY and SAAADI. With 4 bases clipped from V and 6 bases from J, the junction kept 12 bases outside the gene matches. The CDR3 has 15 residues. The CDR3 bases are TGCGCCAGCAGTGGTTTGGGACAGCCGTTGGGCGAGCAGTACGTC. Its translation: CASSGLGQPLGEQYV.

The chain carries TRBV4-3 and TRBJ1-1; no definite D call. The CDR3 length is 12 residues. Germline CDR1 LGHNA, CDR2 YSLEER. Trimming removed 1 base from V and 10 bases from J, with 10 bases in between. CDR3 amino acids: CASSQAKGTAFF. The DNA for the CDR3 is TGCGCCAGCAGCCAAGCGAAGGGTACAGCTTTCTTT.

The chain employs TRBV15 and TRBJ1-4; 9 bases align to TRBD1. After removal of 2 bases from V and 5 bases from J, the junction contained 3 bases not matched to a gene. Germline assignment: CDR1 LNHNV and CDR2 YYDKDF (reference sequence). This CDR3 contains 15 residues. CDR3 sequence reads: CATSRRTGENEKLFF. The CDR3 DNA reads TGTGCCACCAGCAGACGGACAGGGGAGAATGAAAAACTGTTTTTT.

This rearrangement joins TRBV11-3 to TRBJ2-7, with a possible D match to TRBD1 (6 bases). The CDR3 extends over 16 amino acids. V lost 5 bases, J lost 6 bases, and 23 bases lay in between. CDR1 is SGHNT, CDR2 YENEEA, per germline. This CDR3 is CASSPWPTTGNGEQYV. The CDR3 DNA is TGTGCCAGCAGCCCCTGGCCCACAACAGGGAACGGCGAGCAGTACGTC.

The chain recombines TRBV11-2 with TRBJ2-1, with 10 bases identical to TRBD1. From germline, CDR1 is SGHAT and CDR2 FQNNGV. This CDR3 is built from 14 residues. V lost 5 bases to trimming and J lost 10 bases; unmatched junction nucleotides: 8. CDR3 sequence (DNA): TGTGCCAGCAGCCCCGAGGGACAGGGGCGAGAGCAGTTCTTC. Its protein product is CASSPEGQGREQFF.

The V gene is TRBV7-6, the J gene TRBJ1-5; 8 nucleotides line up with TRBD1. J gave up 5 bases and V 3 bases, and 0 bases lay outside the gene matches. The CDR3 has 13 amino acids. Germline CDR1 reads SGHVS; CDR2 reads FNYEAQ. DNA of the CDR3: TGTGCCAGCAGCTTGGACAGGGATCAGCCCCAGCATTTT. It encodes CASSLDRDQPQHF.